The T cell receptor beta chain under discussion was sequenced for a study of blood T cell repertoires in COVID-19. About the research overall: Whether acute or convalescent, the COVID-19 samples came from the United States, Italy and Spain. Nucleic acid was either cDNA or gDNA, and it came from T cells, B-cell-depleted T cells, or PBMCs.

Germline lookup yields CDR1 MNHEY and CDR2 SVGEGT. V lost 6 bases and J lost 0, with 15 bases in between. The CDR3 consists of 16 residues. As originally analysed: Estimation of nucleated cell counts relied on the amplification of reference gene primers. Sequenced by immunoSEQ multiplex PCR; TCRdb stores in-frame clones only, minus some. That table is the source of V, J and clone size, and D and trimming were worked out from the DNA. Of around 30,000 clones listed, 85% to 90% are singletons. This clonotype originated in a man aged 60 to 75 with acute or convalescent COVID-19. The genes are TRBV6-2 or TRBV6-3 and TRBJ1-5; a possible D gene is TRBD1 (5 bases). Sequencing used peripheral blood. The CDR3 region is CASSTPEGYSNQPQHF. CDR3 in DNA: TGTGCCAGCAGCACCCCGGAGGGGTATAGCAATCAGCCCCAGCATTTT.